These 6 T cell receptor beta chains share one sample of origin, sequenced in a study of blood T cells in healthy people across ages. Alongside a J-beta primer mix, a sample-barcoded 5' primer served in a second PCR lasting about 7 to 11 cycles. Via MiXCR, TCRdb re-called the 5' RACE reads, giving one row per CDR3 protein. The top ten clones hold 22% of a sample with hundreds of thousands of distinct CDR3 sequences, 58% of them seen once. Sample: blood. Receptors were obtained from a man aged 25 to 45 in good health.

The chain couples TRBV7-9 to TRBJ1-2; TRBD1 matches at 9 bases. This CDR3 is 14 amino acids long. CDR1 SEHNR and CDR2 FQNEAQ come from the germline V gene (reference sequence). The V gene end was trimmed by 8 bases and the J gene end by 5 bases; junction bases not matched to a gene: 9. As DNA, the CDR3 is TGTGCCAGCCGGGGGACAGGGTCCTCTTATGGCTACACCTTC. It codes for CASRGTGSSYGYTF.

The gene calls are TRBV20-1 and TRBJ2-3; no firm D call. V was pared by 1 base and J by 0 bases, with 14 bases between. This CDR3 has 16 amino acids. CDR1 and CDR2 (germline): DFQATT, SNEGSKA (reference sequence). CDR3 amino acids: CSARVAGRHSTDTQYF. Here the CDR3 DNA reads TGCAGTGCTAGAGTAGCCGGGCGGCACAGCACAGATACGCAGTATTTT.

This clonotype was counted between two and nine times. The chain combines TRBV20-1 with TRBJ2-1; 10 bases are a match to TRBD2. The CDR3 is 16 amino acids. Germline V lookup: CDR1 DFQATT, CDR2 SNEGSKA (reference sequence). V trimming: 3 bases; J trimming: 8 bases; junction bases outside the gene matches: 13. The CDR3 is CSASGLAGAPRDEQFF. The CDR3 DNA sequence: TGCAGTGCTAGTGGGCTAGCGGGGGCCCCTAGGGATGAGCAGTTCTTC.

The chain uses TRBV11-2 and TRBJ2-1; 9 bases align to TRBD2. The V and J ends lost 7 bases and 7 bases, in that order; junction bases with no gene match: 11. CDR1 and CDR2 from the germline V gene are SGHAT and FQNNGV. The CDR3 is made up of 15 amino acids. DNA of the CDR3: TGTGCCAGCACGGAGGAAGCGGGAGGACATAATGAGCAGTTCTTC. Translation: CASTEEAGGHNEQFF.

The gene calls are TRBV28 and TRBJ1-6, with unresolved D. The germline V gene has CDR1 MDHEN and CDR2 SYDVKM. Trimming took off 9 bases at V and 7 bases at J, with 13 bases between the two ends. This CDR3 has 13 residues. CDR3 region: CASSQVPNSPLHF. The CDR3 DNA reads TGTGCCAGTTCCCAGGTGCCCAATTCACCCCTCCACTTT.

The V and J genes are TRBV13 and TRBJ2-5, with 9 positions matching TRBD2. CDR3 length: 18 amino acids. The trim removed 5 bases at V and 11 bases at J, leaving 24 bases unmatched. Looked up from germline, CDR1 is PRHDT and CDR2 is FYEKMQ (reference sequence). The CDR3 nucleotides are TGTGCCAGCAGCCTATCCCGGGGCCTCGGACTAGCGATGGGGGAGCAGTACTTC. The encoded protein is CASSLSRGLGLAMGEQYF.